This T cell receptor (beta chain) was identified in a study of blood T cell repertoires in COVID-19. This clone was seen a few times. Sequenced by immunoSEQ multiplex PCR; TCRdb stores in-frame clones only, minus some. The repertoire consists of 200,000 to 250,000 clones, with 70% to 90% occurring once and the leading ten covering more than 10%. Adults between roughly 18 and 90 years of age took part from under 30 US areas. V lost 0 bases and J lost 5, with 12 bases in between. The germline CDR1 and CDR2 sequences are MGHDK and SYGVNS. The CDR3 length is 15 residues. The receptor was derived from a man aged 30 to 39 who had recovered from COVID-19. Sequenced: PBMCs or T cells enriched from blood (not recorded which). The genes are TRBV25-1 and TRBJ2-3; a weak D match, TRBD2 (6 bases). CDR3 sequence reads: CASSEYGGSQDTQYF. The CDR3 nucleotides are TGTGCCAGCAGTGAATATGGGGGGTCCCAAGATACGCAGTATTTT.